This T cell receptor beta chain was documented in a study of cytotoxic CD8 clonotypes in ibrutinib-treated CLL. As for the study in general: Response samples followed a median around 12 months of treatment, range 6 to 36.

The CDR3 spans 17 residues. V dropped 3 bases and J dropped 1 base, with 13 bases sitting between them. Germline V lookup: CDR1 ENHRY, CDR2 SYGVKD. TCRdb keeps only in-frame clones here, not all; method: immunoSEQ multiplex PCR. The sample contains about 50,000 clones, 50% to 65% of which appear only once. V is TRBV10-3 and J is TRBJ2-6, with D possibly TRBD1 on 6 matching bases. This specimen was PBMCs, taken after 24 months of ibrutinib treatment. This TCR was recovered from a human donor with chronic lymphocytic leukemia. CDR3 nucleotides: TGTGCCATCAGTGAACTCCGGGACATGTCTGGGGCCAACGTCCTGACTTTC. Translated, it gives CAISELRDMSGANVLTF.